The entry below describes one T cell receptor beta chain. In the authors' methods: It was from reference gene primer amplification that nucleated cell counts were estimated. Generated by immunoSEQ multiplex PCR, the TCRdb table keeps only in-frame clones and is missing some. D and trimming come from the DNA, and the V and J calls and clone size come from that table. The table has some 300,000 clones, 89% seen once. These data come from a study of blood T cell repertoires in COVID-19. Study overall: Sources were T cells, B-cell-depleted T cells, or PBMCs; the material itself was cDNA or gDNA.

Participants' reported clinical history set cohort assignment. All exposed participants met a person with COVID-19 within 2 weeks before entering the study. V gave up 1 base and J gave up 7 bases, with 13 bases separating them. This CDR3 contains 14 residues. Germline lookup yields CDR1 PRHDT and CDR2 FYEKMQ (reference sequence). The specimen was PBMCs or T cells enriched from blood (not recorded which). This chain uses TRBV13 with TRBJ1-2, with a possible D match to TRBD1 (5 bases). The sequence was collected from a woman aged 50 to 65 who had been exposed to COVID-19. This chain's CDR3 is CASSLEQGRVGYTF. CDR3 nucleotide sequence: TGTGCCAGCAGCTTAGAGCAGGGCCGGGTTGGCTACACCTTC.